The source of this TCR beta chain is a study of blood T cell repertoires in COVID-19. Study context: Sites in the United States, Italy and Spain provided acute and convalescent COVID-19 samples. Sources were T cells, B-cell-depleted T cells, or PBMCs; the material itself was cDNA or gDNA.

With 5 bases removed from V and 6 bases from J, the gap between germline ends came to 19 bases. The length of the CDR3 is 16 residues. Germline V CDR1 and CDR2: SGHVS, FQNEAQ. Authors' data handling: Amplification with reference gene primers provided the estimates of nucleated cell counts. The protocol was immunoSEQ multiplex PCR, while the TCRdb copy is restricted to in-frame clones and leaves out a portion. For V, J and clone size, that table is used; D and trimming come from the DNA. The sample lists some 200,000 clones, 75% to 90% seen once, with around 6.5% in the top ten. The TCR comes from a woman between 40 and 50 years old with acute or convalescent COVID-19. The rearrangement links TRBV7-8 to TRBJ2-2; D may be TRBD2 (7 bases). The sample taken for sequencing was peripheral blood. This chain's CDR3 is CASSQLGGLAPGELFF. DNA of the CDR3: TGTGCCAGCAGCCAACTCGGGGGGCTAGCGCCCGGGGAGCTGTTTTTT.